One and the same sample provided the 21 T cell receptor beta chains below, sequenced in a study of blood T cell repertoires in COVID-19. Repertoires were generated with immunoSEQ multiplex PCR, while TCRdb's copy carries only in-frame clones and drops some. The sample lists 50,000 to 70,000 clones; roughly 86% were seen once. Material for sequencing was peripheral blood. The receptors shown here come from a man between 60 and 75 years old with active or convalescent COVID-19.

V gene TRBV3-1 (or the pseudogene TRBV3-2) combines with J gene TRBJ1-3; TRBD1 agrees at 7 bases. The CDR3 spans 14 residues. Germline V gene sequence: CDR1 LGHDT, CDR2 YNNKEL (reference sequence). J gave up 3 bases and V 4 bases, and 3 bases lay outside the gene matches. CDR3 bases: TGTGCCAGCAGCCCACGGACAGGTGGAAACACCATATATTTT. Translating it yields CASSPRTGGNTIYF.

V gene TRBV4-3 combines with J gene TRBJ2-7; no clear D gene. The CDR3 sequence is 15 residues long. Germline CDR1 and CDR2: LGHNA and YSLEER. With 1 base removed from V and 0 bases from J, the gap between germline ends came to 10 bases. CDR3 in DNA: TGCGCCAGCAGCCAAGTCCCCGACATCTCCTACGAGCAGTACTTC. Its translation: CASSQVPDISYEQYF.

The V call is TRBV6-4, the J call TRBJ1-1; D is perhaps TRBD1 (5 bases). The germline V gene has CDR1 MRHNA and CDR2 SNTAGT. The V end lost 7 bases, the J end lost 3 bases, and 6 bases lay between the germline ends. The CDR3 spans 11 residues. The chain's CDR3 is CASIGDTEAFF. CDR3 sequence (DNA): TGTGCCAGCATAGGGGACACTGAAGCTTTCTTT.

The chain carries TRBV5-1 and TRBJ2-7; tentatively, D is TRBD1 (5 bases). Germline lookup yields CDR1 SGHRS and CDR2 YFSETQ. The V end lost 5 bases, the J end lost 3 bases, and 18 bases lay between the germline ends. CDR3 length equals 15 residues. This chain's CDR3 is CASRTDLAGRYEQYF. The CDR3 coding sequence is TGCGCCAGCAGAACAGATCTCGCAGGGCGCTACGAGCAGTACTTC.

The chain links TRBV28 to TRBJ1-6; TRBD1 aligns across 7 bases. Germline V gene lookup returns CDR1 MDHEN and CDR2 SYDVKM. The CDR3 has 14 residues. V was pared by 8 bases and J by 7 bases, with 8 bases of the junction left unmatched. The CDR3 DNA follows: TGTGCCAGCGGTTCCGGGACAGACAATTCACCCCTCCACTTT. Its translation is CASGSGTDNSPLHF. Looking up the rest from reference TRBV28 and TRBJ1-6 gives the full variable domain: DVKVTQSSRYLVKRTGEKVFLECVQDMDHENMFWYRQDPGLGLRLIYFSYDVKMKEKGDIPEGYSVSREKKERFSLILESASTNQTSMYLCASGSGTDNSPLHFGNGTRLTVT.

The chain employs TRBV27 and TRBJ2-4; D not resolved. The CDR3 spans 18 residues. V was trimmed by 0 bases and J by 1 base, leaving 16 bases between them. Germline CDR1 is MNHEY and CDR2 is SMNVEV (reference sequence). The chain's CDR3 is CASSLSPFLDDAKNIQYF. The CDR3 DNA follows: TGTGCCAGCAGTTTATCGCCATTCCTAGACGACGCCAAAAACATTCAGTACTTC.

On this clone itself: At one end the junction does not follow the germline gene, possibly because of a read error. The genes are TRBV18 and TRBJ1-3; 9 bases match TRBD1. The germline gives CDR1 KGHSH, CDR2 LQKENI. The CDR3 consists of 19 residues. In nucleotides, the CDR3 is TGTGCCAGCTCACCACTGGACAGGGGACGCCCTGACTCTGGGAACACCATATATTTT. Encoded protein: CASSPLDRGRPDSGNTIYF.

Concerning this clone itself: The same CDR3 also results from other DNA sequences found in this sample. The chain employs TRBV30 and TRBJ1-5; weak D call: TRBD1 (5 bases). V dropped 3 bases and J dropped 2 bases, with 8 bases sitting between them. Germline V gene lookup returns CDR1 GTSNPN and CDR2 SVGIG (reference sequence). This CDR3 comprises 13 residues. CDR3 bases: TGTGCCTGGAGCACAGGTGGCAATCAGCCCCAGCATTTT. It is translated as CAWSTGGNQPQHF.

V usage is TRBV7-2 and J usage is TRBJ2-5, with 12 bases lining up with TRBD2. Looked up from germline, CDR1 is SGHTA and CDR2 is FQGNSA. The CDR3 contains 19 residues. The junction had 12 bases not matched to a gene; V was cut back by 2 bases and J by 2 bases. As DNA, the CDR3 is TGTGCCAGCAGCTTACAAGCGCCCCGACTAGCGGGGGTTCAAGAGACCCAGTACTTC. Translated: CASSLQAPRLAGVQETQYF.

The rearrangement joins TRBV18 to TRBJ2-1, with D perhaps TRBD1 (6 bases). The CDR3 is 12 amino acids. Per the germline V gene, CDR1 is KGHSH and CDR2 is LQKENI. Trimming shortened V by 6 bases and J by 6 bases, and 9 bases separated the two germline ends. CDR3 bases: TGTGCCAGCTCCTCGGACAGCAATGAGCAGTTCTTC. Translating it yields CASSSDSNEQFF.

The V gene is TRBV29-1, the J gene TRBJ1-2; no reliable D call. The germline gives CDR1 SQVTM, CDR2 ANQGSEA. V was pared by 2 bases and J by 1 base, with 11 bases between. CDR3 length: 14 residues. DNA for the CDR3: TGCAGCGTTGAACGCGGGCAGAGTAACTATGGCTACACCTTC. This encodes CSVERGQSNYGYTF.

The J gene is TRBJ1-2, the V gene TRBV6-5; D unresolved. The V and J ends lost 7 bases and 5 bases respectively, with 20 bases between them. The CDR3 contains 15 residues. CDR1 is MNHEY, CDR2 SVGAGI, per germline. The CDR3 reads CASTSGRLGGYGYTF. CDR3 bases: TGTGCCAGCACTAGCGGGAGGTTGGGAGGTTATGGCTACACCTTC.

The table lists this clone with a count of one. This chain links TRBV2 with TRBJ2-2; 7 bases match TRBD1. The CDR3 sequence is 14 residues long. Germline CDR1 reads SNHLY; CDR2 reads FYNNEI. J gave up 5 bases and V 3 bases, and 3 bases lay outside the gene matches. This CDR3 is CASSDRGMTGELFF. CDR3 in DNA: TGTGCCAGCAGTGACAGGGGGATGACCGGGGAGCTGTTTTTT.

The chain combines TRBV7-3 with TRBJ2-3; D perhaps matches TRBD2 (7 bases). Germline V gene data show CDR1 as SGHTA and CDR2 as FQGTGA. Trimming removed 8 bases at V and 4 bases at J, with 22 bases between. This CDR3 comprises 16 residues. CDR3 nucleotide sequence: TGTGCCAGCCGCGACCCTGGGGGGGGCCAGGCAGATACGCAGTATTTT. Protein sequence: CASRDPGGGQADTQYF.

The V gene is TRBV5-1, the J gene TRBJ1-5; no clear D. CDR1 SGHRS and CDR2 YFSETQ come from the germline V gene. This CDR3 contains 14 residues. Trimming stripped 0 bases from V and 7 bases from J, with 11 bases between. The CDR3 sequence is CASSLGGGRQPQHF. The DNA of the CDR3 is TGCGCCAGCAGCTTGGGGGGAGGTCGGCAGCCCCAGCATTTT.

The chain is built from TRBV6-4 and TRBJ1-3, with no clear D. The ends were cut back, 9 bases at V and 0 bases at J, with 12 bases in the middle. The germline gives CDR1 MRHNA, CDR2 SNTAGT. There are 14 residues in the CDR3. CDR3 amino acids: CARWPRSSGNTIYF. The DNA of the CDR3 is TGTGCCAGGTGGCCCCGAAGCTCTGGAAACACCATATATTTT.

CDR3 sequence (DNA): TGTGCCAGCTCCGATAGCGGGGGGTACAATGAGCAGTTCTTC. Protein: CASSDSGGYNEQFF. The chain carries TRBV18 and TRBJ2-1; 10 bases line up with TRBD2. This CDR3 has 14 amino acids. Germline assignment: CDR1 KGHSH and CDR2 LQKENI. V dropped 6 bases and J dropped 4; count of bases not matched to a gene: 3.

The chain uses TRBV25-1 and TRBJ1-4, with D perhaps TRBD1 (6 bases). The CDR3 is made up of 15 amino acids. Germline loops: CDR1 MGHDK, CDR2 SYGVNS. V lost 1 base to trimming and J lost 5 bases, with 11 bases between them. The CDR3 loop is CASSESRGANEKLFF. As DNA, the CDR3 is TGTGCCAGCAGTGAATCCAGGGGCGCAAATGAAAAACTGTTTTTT. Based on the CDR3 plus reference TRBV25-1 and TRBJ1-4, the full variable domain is EADIYQTPRYLVIGTGKKITLECSQTMGHDKMYWYQQDPGMELHLIHYSYGVNSTEKGDLSSESTVSRIRTEHFPLTLESARPSHTSQYLCASSESRGANEKLFFGSGTQLSVL.

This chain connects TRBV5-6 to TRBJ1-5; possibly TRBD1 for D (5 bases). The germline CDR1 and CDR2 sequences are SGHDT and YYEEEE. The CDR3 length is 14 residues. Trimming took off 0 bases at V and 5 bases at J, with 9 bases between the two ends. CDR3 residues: CASSLGQLDQPQHF. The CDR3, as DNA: TGTGCCAGCAGCTTGGGACAGTTAGATCAGCCCCAGCATTTT. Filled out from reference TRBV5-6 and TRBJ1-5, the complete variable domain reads DAGVTQSPTHLIKTRGQQVTLRCSPKSGHDTVSWYQQALGQGPQFIFQYYEEEERQRGNFPDRFSGHQFPNYSSELNVNALLLGDSALYLCASSLGQLDQPQHFGDGTRLSIL.

For the CDR3, the DNA is TGCGCCAGCAGCCAAGAACAGGCGAACACTGAAGCTTTCTTT. Protein product: CASSQEQANTEAFF. The rearrangement links TRBV4-1 to TRBJ1-1; tentative D call: TRBD1 (5 bases). The CDR3 spans 14 residues. CDR1 and CDR2 from the germline V gene are MGHRA and YSYEKL. Trimming left V 0 bases short and J 1 base short, with 6 bases between.

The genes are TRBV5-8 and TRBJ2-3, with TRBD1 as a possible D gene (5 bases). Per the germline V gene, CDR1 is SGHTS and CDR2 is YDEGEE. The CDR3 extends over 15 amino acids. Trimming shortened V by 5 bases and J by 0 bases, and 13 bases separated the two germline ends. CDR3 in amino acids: CASSYNRISTDTQYF. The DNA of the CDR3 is TGTGCCAGCAGTTATAACAGGATTAGCACAGATACGCAGTATTTT.